The TCR beta chain described here comes from a study of blood T cells in healthy people across ages. General observations from the study: Relative to aged donors, long-lived donors carried more naive CD4+ cells and displayed higher diversity.

A second PCR, run for roughly 7 to 12 cycles, used a sample-barcoded 5' primer plus a J-beta primer mix. TCRdb re-called the 5' RACE reads with MiXCR, one entry per CDR3 protein. The sample lists around 1,000,000 distinct CDR3 sequences, around 27% seen once, with about 0.72% in the top ten. V dropped 5 bases and J dropped 5 bases, with 15 bases sitting between them. Germline V gene lookup returns CDR1 SGHTA and CDR2 FQGNSA. This CDR3 comprises 15 residues. The people who gave samples were healthy Caucasians from Russia, aged roughly 6 to 90. This clonotype was seen more than once but under ten times. Its antigen is currently unknown. This sample also belongs to another study, concerning T cells of mothers and their children. That source reports: A few healthy Caucasian mothers and their six children were the donors.

The clonotype was recovered from a girl aged 2 to 9 in good health. V usage is TRBV7-2 and J usage is TRBJ1-4, with D hard to call. The sequenced sample consisted of blood. In DNA form, the CDR3 reads TGTGCCAGCAGCCCGCAGGAGGGCAGAAATGAAAAACTGTTTTTT. Protein: CASSPQEGRNEKLFF.